This T cell receptor (beta chain) was identified during a study of T cell repertoires in cytomegalovirus infection. Whole-study findings and limits: CMV-specific HLA-C-restricted TCR beta clonotypes dominated the ex vivo response.

CDR1 and CDR2 from the germline V gene are ENHRY and SYGVKD. The CDR3 is 15 residues long. V was pared by 8 bases and J by 10 bases, with 24 bases between. One entry per CDR3 protein results from TCRdb running MiXCR on the reads. Here the sample spans about 830,000 distinct CDR3 sequences, about 31% being singletons. Comments on this clonotype: Antigen unknown.

This TCR derives from a human donor in good health (CMV status not recorded). Some clones in this sample may be carry-over from other donors' samples. The chain recombines TRBV10-3 with TRBJ2-1; the D gene could be TRBD1 or TRBD2 (6 bases each). The sample in question was cultured CD8+ T cells from PBMCs, obtained from culture after CMV antigen stimulation. The CDR3 loop is CAILKRNRDFREQFF. For the CDR3, the DNA is TGTGCCATCCTCAAAAGGAACAGGGACTTTAGAGAGCAGTTCTTC.